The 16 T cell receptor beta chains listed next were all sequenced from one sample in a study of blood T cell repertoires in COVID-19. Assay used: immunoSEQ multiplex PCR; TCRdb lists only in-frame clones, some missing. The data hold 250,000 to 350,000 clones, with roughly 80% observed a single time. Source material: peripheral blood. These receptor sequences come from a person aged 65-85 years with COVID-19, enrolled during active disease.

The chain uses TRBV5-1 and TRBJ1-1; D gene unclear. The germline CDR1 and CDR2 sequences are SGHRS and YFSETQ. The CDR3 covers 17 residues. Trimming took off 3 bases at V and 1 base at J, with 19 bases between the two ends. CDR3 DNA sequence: TGCGCCAGCAGCTCCTCACCTTCCTTTCTAGGGAACACTGAAGCTTTCTTT. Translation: CASSSSPSFLGNTEAFF.

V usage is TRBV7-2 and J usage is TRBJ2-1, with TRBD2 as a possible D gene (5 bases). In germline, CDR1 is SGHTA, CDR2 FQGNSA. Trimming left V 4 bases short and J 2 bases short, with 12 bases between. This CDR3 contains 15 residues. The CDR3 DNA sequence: TGTGCCAGCAGCTCGCAAGCGGTCCCCTACAATGAGCAGTTCTTC. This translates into CASSSQAVPYNEQFF.

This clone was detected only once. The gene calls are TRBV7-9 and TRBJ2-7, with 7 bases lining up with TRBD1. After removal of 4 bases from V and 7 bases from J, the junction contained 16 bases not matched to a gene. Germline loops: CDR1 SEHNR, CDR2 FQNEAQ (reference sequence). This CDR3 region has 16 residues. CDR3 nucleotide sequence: TGTGCCAGCAGCTCTCAAGGGGGCGGTTTGTCTCGGGAGCAGTACTTC. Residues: CASSSQGGGLSREQYF.

This CDR3 is CASSWGQVGETQYF. In DNA form, the CDR3 reads TGTGCCAGCAGCTGGGGACAGGTTGGAGAGACCCAGTACTTC. The chain links TRBV7-8 to TRBJ2-5, with 8 bases fitting TRBD1. The CDR3 has 14 residues. The V and J ends lost 4 bases and 4 bases, in that order; junction bases with no gene match: 5. Germline CDR1 SGHVS, CDR2 FQNEAQ.

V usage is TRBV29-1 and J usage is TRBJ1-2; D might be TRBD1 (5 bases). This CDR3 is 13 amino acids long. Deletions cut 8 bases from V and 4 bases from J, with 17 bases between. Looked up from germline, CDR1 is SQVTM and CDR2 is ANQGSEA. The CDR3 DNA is TGCAGCACCCTGGACGGGACTTTCTATGGCTACACCTTC. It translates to CSTLDGTFYGYTF.

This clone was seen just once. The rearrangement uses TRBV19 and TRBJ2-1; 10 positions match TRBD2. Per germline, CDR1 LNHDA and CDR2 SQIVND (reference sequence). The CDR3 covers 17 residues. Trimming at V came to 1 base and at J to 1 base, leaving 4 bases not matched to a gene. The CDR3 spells CASSIASGGVSYNEQFF. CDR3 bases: TGTGCCAGTAGTATAGCGAGCGGGGGGGTTTCCTACAATGAGCAGTTCTTC.

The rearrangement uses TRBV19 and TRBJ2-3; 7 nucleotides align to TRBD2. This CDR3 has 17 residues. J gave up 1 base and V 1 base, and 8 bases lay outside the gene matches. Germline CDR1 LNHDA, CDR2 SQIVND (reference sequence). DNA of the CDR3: TGTGCCAGTAGTATAGGACTGGCCCTAGCGGGCACAGATACGCAGTATTTT. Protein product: CASSIGLALAGTDTQYF.

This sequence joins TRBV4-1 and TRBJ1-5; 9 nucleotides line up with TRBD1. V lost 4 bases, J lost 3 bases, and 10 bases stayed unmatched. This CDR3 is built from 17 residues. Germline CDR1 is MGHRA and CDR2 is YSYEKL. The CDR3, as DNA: TGCGCCAGCAGCCTCCACCCGGGACAGGGTGACAATCAGCCCCAGCATTTT. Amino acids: CASSLHPGQGDNQPQHF.

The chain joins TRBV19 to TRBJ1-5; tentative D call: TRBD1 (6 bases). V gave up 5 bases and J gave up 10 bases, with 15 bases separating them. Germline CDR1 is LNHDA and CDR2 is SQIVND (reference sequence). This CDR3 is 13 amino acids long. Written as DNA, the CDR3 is TGTGCCAGTAGTCTCGGACAGTGGCCACCCCAGCATTTT. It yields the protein CASSLGQWPPQHF. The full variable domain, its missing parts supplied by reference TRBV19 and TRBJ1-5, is DGGITQSPKYLFRKEGQNVTLSCEQNLNHDAMYWYRQDPGQGLRLIYYSQIVNDFQKGDIAEGYSVSREKKESFPLTVTSAQKNPTAFYLCASSLGQWPPQHFGDGTRLSIL.

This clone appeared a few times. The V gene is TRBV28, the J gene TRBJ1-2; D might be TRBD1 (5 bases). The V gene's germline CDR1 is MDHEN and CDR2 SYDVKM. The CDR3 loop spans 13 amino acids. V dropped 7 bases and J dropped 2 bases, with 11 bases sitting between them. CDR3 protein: CASTFPGNYGYTF. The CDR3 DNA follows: TGTGCCAGCACTTTCCCAGGGAACTATGGCTACACCTTC.

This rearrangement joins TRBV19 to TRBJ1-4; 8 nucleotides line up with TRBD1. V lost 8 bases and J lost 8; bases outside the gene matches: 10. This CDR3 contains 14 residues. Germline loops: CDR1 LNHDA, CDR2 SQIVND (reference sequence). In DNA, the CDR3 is TGTGCCAGTCTCGACAGGGGAGGGGAGGAAAAACTGTTTTTT. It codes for CASLDRGGEEKLFF.

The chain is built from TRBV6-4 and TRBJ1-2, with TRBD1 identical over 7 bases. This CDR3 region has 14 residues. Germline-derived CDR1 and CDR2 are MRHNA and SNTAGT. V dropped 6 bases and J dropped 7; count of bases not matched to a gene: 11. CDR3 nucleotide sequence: TGTGCCAGCAGGGGAGAGGGGGCGACGAGTGGCTACACCTTC. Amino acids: CASRGEGATSGYTF.

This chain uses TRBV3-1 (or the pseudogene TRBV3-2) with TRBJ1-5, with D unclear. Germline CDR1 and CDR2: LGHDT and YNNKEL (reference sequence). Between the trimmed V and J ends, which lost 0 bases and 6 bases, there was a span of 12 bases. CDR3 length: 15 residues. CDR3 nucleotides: TGTGCCAGCAGCCAAGATCATCTAGGAGGTCAGCCCCAGCATTTT. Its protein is CASSQDHLGGQPQHF.

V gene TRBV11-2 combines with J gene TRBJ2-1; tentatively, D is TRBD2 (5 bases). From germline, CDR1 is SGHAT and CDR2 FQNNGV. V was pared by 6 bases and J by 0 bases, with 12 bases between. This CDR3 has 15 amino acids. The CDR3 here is CASRPRGSSYNEQFF. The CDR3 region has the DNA TGTGCCAGCAGACCCAGAGGGAGCTCCTACAATGAGCAGTTCTTC. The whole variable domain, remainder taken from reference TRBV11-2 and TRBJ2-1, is EAGVAQSPRYKIIEKRQSVAFWCNPISGHATLYWYQQILGQGPKLLIQFQNNGVVDDSQLPKDRFSAERLKGVDSTLKIQPAKLEDSAVYLCASRPRGSSYNEQFFGPGTRLTVL.

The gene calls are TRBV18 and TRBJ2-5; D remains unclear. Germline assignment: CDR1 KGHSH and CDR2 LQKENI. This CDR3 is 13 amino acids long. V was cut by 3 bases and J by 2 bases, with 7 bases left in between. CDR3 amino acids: CASSPTRQETQYF. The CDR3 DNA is TGTGCCAGCTCACCTACCAGACAAGAGACCCAGTACTTC.

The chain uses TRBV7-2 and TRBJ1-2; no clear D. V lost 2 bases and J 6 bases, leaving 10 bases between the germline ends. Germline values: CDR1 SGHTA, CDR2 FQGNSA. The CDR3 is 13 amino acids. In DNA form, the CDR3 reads TGTGCCAGCAGCTTAACGGGAGTTCATGGCTACACCTTC. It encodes CASSLTGVHGYTF.